This T cell receptor beta chain was sequenced during a study of cytomegalovirus exposure and HLA in healthy donors. J lost 9 bases, V lost 7 bases, and 5 bases had no gene match. The germline CDR1 and CDR2 sequences are MNHNY and SVGAGI (reference sequence). This CDR3 contains 12 residues. The PCR was carried out with 60 Vbeta primers and 13 Jbeta primers. Only in-frame clones appear in the TCRdb table, and some are missing; sequencing was by immunoSEQ multiplex PCR. Of 150,000 to 250,000 clones detected, 60% to 85% appear once; the ten largest clones hold approximately 1.5%. The chain couples TRBV6-6 to TRBJ1-3; TRBD1 matches 8 bases. The receptor was isolated from a girl aged 5-17 years in good health and CMV-seropositive. Source material: PBMCs. The CDR3 DNA reads as TGTGCCAGCACAGGGGGCGAAGTCACCATATATTTT. Its translation is CASTGGEVTIYF.